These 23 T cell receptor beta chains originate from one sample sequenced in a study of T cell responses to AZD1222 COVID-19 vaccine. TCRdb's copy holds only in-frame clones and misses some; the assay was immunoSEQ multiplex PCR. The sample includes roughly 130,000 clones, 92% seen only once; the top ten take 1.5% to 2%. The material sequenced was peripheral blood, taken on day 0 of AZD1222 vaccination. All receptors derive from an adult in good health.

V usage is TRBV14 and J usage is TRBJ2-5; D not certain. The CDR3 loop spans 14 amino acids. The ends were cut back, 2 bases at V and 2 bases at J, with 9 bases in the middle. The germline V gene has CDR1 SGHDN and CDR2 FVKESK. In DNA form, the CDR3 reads TGTGCCAGCAGCCAACGAGGACCGCAAGAGACCCAGTACTTC. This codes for CASSQRGPQETQYF.

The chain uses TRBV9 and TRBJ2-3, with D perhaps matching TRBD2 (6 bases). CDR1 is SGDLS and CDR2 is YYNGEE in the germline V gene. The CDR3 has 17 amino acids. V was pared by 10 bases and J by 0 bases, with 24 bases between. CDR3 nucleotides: TGTGCCTGCCCCCCCTTCGGGGGATCCTCTAGCACAGATACGCAGTATTTT. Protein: CACPPFGGSSSTDTQYF.

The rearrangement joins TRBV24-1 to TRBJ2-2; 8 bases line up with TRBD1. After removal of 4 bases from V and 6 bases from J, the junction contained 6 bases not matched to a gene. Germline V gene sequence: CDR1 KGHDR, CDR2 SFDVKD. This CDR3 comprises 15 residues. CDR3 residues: CATSDPRTGPGELFF. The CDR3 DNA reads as TGTGCCACCAGTGACCCACGGACAGGGCCCGGGGAGCTGTTTTTT.

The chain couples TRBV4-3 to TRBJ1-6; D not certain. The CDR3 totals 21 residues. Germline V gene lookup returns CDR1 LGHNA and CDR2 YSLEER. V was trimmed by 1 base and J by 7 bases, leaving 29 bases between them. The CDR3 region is CASSQVFHRAGIGKANSPLHF. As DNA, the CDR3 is TGCGCCAGCAGCCAAGTCTTTCATCGTGCAGGCATAGGAAAAGCGAATTCACCCCTCCACTTT.

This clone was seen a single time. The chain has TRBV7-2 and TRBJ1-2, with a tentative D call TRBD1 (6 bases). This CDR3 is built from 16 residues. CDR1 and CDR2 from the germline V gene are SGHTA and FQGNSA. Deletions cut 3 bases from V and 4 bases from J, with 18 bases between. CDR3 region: CASSFGQSMSGYGYTF. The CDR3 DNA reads TGTGCCAGCAGCTTTGGACAGTCGATGTCCGGCTATGGCTACACCTTC.

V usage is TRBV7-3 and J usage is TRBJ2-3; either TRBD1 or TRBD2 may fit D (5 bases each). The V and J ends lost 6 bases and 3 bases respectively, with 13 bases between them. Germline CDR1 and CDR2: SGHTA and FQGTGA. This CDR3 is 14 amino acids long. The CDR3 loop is CASRPGPATDTQYF. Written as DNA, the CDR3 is TGTGCCAGCAGGCCGGGACCGGCTACAGATACGCAGTATTTT.

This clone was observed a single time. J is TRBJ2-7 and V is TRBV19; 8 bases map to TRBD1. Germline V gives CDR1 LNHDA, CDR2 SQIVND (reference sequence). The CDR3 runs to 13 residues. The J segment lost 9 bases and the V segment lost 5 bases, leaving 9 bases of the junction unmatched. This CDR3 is CASSLRQGPGQYF. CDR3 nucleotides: TGTGCCAGTAGTCTCAGACAGGGGCCGGGGCAGTACTTC.

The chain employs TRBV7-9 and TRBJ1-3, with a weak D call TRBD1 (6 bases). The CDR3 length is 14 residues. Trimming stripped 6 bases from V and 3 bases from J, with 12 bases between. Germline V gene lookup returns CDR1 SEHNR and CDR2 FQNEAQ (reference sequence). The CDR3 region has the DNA TGTGCCAGCAGGCCATCAGGGGTTGGAAACACCATATATTTT. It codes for CASRPSGVGNTIYF.

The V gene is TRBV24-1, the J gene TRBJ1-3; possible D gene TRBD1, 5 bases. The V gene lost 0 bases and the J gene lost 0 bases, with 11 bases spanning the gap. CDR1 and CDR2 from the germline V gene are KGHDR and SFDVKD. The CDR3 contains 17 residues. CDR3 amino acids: CATSDLPKGLSGNTIYF. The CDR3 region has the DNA TGTGCCACCAGTGATTTGCCTAAGGGGCTCTCTGGAAACACCATATATTTT.

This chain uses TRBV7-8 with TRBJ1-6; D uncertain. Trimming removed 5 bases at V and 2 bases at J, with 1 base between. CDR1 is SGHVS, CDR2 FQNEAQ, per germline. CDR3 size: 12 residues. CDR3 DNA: TGTGCCAGCAGCCCCTATAATTCACCCCTCCACTTT. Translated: CASSPYNSPLHF.

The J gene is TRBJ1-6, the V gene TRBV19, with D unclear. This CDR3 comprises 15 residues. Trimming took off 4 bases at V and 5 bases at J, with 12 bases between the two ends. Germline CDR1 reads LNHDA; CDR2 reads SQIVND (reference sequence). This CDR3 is CASSRVLGNNSPLHF. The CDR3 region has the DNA TGTGCCAGTAGTAGAGTATTGGGAAATAATTCACCCCTCCACTTT.

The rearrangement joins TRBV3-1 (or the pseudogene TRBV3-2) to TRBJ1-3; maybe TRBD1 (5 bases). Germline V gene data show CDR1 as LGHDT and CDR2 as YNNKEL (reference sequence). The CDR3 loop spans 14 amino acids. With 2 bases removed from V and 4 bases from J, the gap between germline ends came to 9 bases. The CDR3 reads CASSQQGTGNTIYF. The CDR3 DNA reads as TGTGCCAGCAGCCAACAGGGAACCGGAAACACCATATATTTT.

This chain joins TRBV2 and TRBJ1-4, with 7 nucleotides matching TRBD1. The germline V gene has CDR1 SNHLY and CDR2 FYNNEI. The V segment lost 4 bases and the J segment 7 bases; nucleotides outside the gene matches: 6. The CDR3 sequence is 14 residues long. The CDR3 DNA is TGTGCCAGCAGTGTGTATAGGGGGCGTGAAAAACTGTTTTTT. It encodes CASSVYRGREKLFF.

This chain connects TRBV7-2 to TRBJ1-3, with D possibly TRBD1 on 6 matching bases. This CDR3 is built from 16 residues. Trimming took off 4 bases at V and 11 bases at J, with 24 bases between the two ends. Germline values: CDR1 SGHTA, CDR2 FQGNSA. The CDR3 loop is CASSWVGGEAVSPIYF. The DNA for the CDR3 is TGTGCCAGCAGCTGGGTAGGGGGAGAGGCCGTCAGTCCCATATATTTT.

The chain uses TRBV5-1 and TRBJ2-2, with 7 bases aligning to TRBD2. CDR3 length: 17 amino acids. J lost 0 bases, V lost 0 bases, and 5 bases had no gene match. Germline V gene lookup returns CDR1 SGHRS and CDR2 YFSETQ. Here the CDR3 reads CASSLAASGSNTGELFF. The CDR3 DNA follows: TGCGCCAGCAGCTTGGCGGCTAGCGGTTCGAACACCGGGGAGCTGTTTTTT. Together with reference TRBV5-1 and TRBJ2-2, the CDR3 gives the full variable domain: KAGVTQTPRYLIKTRGQQVTLSCSPISGHRSVSWYQQTPGQGLQFLFEYFSETQRNKGNFPGRFSGRQFSNSRSEMNVSTLELGDSALYLCASSLAASGSNTGELFFGEGSRLTVL.

CDR3 sequence: CASSQTGHYNEQFF. The CDR3 bases are TGCGCCAGCAGCCAGACCGGACATTACAATGAGCAGTTCTTC. The V gene is TRBV4-3, the J gene TRBJ2-1; the D gene is possibly TRBD1 (5 bases). Germline V gives CDR1 LGHNA, CDR2 YSLEER. V was trimmed by 3 bases and J by 4 bases, leaving 10 bases between them. The CDR3 runs to 14 residues.

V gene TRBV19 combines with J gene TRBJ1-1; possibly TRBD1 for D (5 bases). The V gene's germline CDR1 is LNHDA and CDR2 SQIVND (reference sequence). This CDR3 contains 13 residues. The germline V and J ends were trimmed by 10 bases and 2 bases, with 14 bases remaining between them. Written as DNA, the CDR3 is TGTGCCACCAAGACAGAGGGTAACACTGAAGCTTTCTTT. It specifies CATKTEGNTEAFF.

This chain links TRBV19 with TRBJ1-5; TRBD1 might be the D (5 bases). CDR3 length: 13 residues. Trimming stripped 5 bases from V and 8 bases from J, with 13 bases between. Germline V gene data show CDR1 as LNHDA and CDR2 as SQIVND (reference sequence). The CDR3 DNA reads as TGTGCCAGTAGTGCGACAGTCTCGGAGCCCCAGCATTTT. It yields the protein CASSATVSEPQHF.

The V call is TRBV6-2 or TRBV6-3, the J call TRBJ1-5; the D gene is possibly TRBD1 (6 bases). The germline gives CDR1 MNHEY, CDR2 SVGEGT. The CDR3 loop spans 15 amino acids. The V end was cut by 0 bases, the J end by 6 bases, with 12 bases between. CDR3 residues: CASSYSGGEFQPQHF. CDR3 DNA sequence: TGTGCCAGCAGTTACTCAGGGGGTGAATTTCAGCCCCAGCATTTT.

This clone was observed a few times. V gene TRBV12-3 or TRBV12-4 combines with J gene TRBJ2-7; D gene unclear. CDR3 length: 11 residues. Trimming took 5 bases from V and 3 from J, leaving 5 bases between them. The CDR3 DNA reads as TGTGCCAGCAGTCTAGGCTACGAGCAGTACTTC. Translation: CASSLGYEQYF.

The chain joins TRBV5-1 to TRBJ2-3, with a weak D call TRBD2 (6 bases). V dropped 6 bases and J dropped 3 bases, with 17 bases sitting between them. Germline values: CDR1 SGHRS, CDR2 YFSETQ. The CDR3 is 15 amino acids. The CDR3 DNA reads TGCGCCAGCAATCAACGGGGGTTAAGGACAGATACGCAGTATTTT. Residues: CASNQRGLRTDTQYF.

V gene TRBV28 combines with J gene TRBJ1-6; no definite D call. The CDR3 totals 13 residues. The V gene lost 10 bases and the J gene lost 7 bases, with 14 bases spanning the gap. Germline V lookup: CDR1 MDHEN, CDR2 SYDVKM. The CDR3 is CATFTSGNSPLHF. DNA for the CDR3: TGTGCCACCTTTACCTCTGGGAATTCACCCCTCCACTTT.

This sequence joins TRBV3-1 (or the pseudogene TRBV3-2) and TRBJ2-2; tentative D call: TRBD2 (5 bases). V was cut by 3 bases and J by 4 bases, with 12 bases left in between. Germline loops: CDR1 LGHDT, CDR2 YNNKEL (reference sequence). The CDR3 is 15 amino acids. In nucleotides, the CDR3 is TGTGCCAGCAGCCAGGGTCCGGACTTCACCGGGGAGCTGTTTTTT. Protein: CASSQGPDFTGELFF.